The 25 T cell receptor beta chains listed next were all sequenced from one sample in a study of blood T cell repertoires in COVID-19. Repertoires were generated with immunoSEQ multiplex PCR, while TCRdb's copy carries only in-frame clones and drops some. The sample includes about 200,000 clones, around 80% of them seen just once. The specimen was peripheral blood. The receptors were gathered from a woman in her sixties or seventies with acute or convalescent COVID-19.

J is TRBJ1-2 and V is TRBV29-1; 11 nucleotides agree with TRBD1. The trim removed 8 bases at V and 6 bases at J, leaving 5 bases unmatched. CDR3 size: 12 residues. The germline V gene has CDR1 SQVTM and CDR2 ANQGSEA. CDR3 DNA sequence: TGCAGCCTCGGGACAGGGGGGGATGGCTACACCTTC. Protein product: CSLGTGGDGYTF.

V gene TRBV19 combines with J gene TRBJ2-7; D perhaps matches TRBD1 (5 bases). Trimming left V 1 base short and J 2 bases short, with 15 bases between. The V gene's germline CDR1 is LNHDA and CDR2 SQIVND (reference sequence). This CDR3 is built from 16 residues. CDR3 sequence reads: CASSIADSLRAYEQYF. The CDR3 coding sequence is TGTGCCAGTAGTATAGCTGACAGCCTTAGGGCCTACGAGCAGTACTTC.

This clone has a handful of counts. This rearrangement joins TRBV6-5 to TRBJ1-2; D perhaps matches TRBD1 (6 bases). CDR1 is MNHEY, CDR2 SVGAGI, per germline. V lost 8 bases to trimming and J lost 6 bases, with 13 bases between them. This CDR3 region has 12 residues. This CDR3 is CASYDRRHGYTF. As DNA, the CDR3 is TGTGCCAGCTATGACAGGCGGCATGGCTACACCTTC.

The chain uses TRBV4-1 and TRBJ1-1, with TRBD1 matching 8 bases. The CDR3 contains 15 residues. The germline V gene encodes CDR1 MGHRA and CDR2 YSYEKL. Losses at the gene ends were 2 bases for V and 11 bases for J; bases not matched to a gene: 13. CDR3 amino acids: CASSQRQGAPSRAFF. The CDR3 bases are TGCGCCAGCAGCCAACGTCAGGGGGCCCCCTCGAGGGCTTTCTTT.

The genes are TRBV28 and TRBJ1-4, with D maybe TRBD1 (6 bases). V was cut by 3 bases and J by 5 bases, with 13 bases left in between. CDR3 size: 15 residues. Germline V gene data show CDR1 as MDHEN and CDR2 as SYDVKM. CDR3 DNA sequence: TGTGCCAGCAGTTTCGGTACAGGGTCGAATGAAAAACTGTTTTTT. It encodes CASSFGTGSNEKLFF. Based on the CDR3 plus reference TRBV28 and TRBJ1-4, the full variable domain is DVKVTQSSRYLVKRTGEKVFLECVQDMDHENMFWYRQDPGLGLRLIYFSYDVKMKEKGDIPEGYSVSREKKERFSLILESASTNQTSMYLCASSFGTGSNEKLFFGSGTQLSVL.

The chain employs TRBV7-2 and TRBJ1-3; perhaps TRBD1 as D (5 bases). Trimming removed 3 bases at V and 4 bases at J, with 7 bases between. Germline V gene data show CDR1 as SGHTA and CDR2 as FQGNSA. The CDR3 runs to 13 residues. CDR3 bases: TGTGCCAGCAGCTTCCGACAGGGAAACACCATATATTTT. This encodes CASSFRQGNTIYF.

This chain connects TRBV7-2 to TRBJ2-5; TRBD2 aligns across 7 bases. Trimming at V came to 11 bases and at J to 5 bases, leaving 11 bases not matched to a gene. Germline lookup yields CDR1 SGHTA and CDR2 FQGNSA. The CDR3 spans 13 residues. The CDR3 DNA sequence: TGTGCCGGAGGGAGGGACCCCATGGAGACCCAGTACTTC. Its translation: CAGGRDPMETQYF.

The chain couples TRBV6-5 to TRBJ1-1, with 7 positions matching TRBD1. The CDR3 has 16 amino acids. Looked up from germline, CDR1 is MNHEY and CDR2 is SVGAGI. J lost 1 base, V lost 2 bases, and 7 bases had no gene match. The CDR3 bases are TGTGCCAGCAGTTACGCTCCGGGACAGTGGAACACTGAAGCTTTCTTT. It is translated as CASSYAPGQWNTEAFF.

This chain links TRBV9 with TRBJ2-3; D is ambiguous. CDR1 and CDR2 (germline): SGDLS, YYNGEE. Trimming took off 0 bases at V and 6 bases at J, with 8 bases between the two ends. The CDR3 covers 13 residues. CDR3 residues: CASSVALLDTQYF. The CDR3 coding sequence is TGTGCCAGCAGCGTAGCCCTCTTGGATACGCAGTATTTT.

CDR3 in amino acids: CASSPLGQGNSPLHF. Here the CDR3 DNA reads TGTGCCAGTAGTCCCCTAGGACAGGGTAATTCACCCCTCCACTTT. J is TRBJ1-6 and V is TRBV19; the match to TRBD1 covers 8 bases. The junction had 6 bases not matched to a gene; V was cut back by 5 bases and J by 6 bases. CDR3 size: 15 residues. Germline CDR1 is LNHDA and CDR2 is SQIVND (reference sequence).

This clone was counted between two and nine times. The rearrangement uses TRBV2 and TRBJ2-7; TRBD2 agrees at 7 bases. This CDR3 spans 12 amino acids. V was clipped by 9 bases and J by 0 bases; unmatched bases: 2. Germline V lookup: CDR1 SNHLY, CDR2 FYNNEI. The CDR3 sequence: CARSGVSYEQYF. The CDR3 nucleotides are TGTGCCAGAAGCGGGGTCTCCTACGAGCAGTACTTC.

The chain has TRBV3-1 (or the pseudogene TRBV3-2) and TRBJ1-2; weak D call: TRBD1 (5 bases). CDR3 length: 13 residues. The germline CDR1 and CDR2 sequences are LGHDT and YNNKEL (reference sequence). Between the trimmed V and J ends, which lost 0 bases and 6 bases, there was a span of 8 bases. This CDR3 reads CASSQEAGNGYTF. DNA of the CDR3: TGTGCCAGCAGCCAAGAAGCAGGGAATGGCTACACCTTC.

The genes are TRBV18 and TRBJ2-7, with D perhaps TRBD1 (5 bases). V was trimmed by 3 bases and J by 5 bases, leaving 17 bases between them. CDR3 length: 15 residues. Germline-derived CDR1 and CDR2 are KGHSH and LQKENI. This CDR3 reads CASSPSDDRLDEQYF. As DNA, the CDR3 is TGTGCCAGCTCACCCTCCGATGACAGATTGGACGAGCAGTACTTC.

This clone was seen a handful of times. The chain joins TRBV7-8 to TRBJ2-7; D possibly corresponds to TRBD2 (5 bases). CDR3 length equals 16 residues. Germline CDR1 SGHVS, CDR2 FQNEAQ. V was cut by 2 bases and J by 1 base, with 15 bases left in between. CDR3 amino acids: CASSLSAAVQSYEQYF. The CDR3 nucleotides read TGTGCCAGCAGCTTATCGGCAGCGGTCCAATCCTACGAGCAGTACTTC.

The gene calls are TRBV2 and TRBJ2-1, with 13 nucleotides matching TRBD2. V trimming: 3 bases; J trimming: 0 bases; junction bases outside the gene matches: 14. The V gene's germline CDR1 is SNHLY and CDR2 FYNNEI. The CDR3 is made up of 21 amino acids. The CDR3 sequence is CASSESVGTSGDSSSYNEQFF. CDR3 bases: TGTGCCAGCAGTGAGTCAGTCGGGACTAGCGGGGACTCAAGCTCCTACAATGAGCAGTTCTTC.

The chain couples TRBV9 to TRBJ2-1, with 10 bases fitting TRBD2. The germline V gene encodes CDR1 SGDLS and CDR2 YYNGEE. The CDR3 spans 15 residues. The V and J ends lost 4 bases and 4 bases, in that order; junction bases with no gene match: 5. CDR3 in DNA: TGTGCCAGCAGCATCGGACTAGCGGAGTACAATGAGCAGTTCTTC. Its protein is CASSIGLAEYNEQFF.

The V call is TRBV4-1, the J call TRBJ1-1, with a weak D call TRBD1 (5 bases). Trimming pared 4 bases from V and 4 bases from J, leaving 13 bases between. The V gene's germline CDR1 is MGHRA and CDR2 YSYEKL. The CDR3 is 14 amino acids. The CDR3 bases are TGCGCCAGCAGCCTCCCAGGGTATGTCACTGAAGCTTTCTTT. Its translation: CASSLPGYVTEAFF.

The chain employs TRBV11-2 and TRBJ1-5; 9 bases fit TRBD1. The CDR3 extends over 16 amino acids. The germline CDR1 and CDR2 sequences are SGHAT and FQNNGV. The V and J ends lost 5 bases and 7 bases, in that order; junction bases with no gene match: 12. Here the CDR3 reads CASSPRQGDSLQPQHF. CDR3 nucleotide sequence: TGTGCCAGCAGCCCGCGACAGGGGGATTCCCTACAGCCCCAGCATTTT.

This clone is labeled medium-sized. V gene TRBV19 combines with J gene TRBJ1-5, with 7 nucleotides matching TRBD1. Germline V CDR1 and CDR2: LNHDA, SQIVND (reference sequence). The trim removed 4 bases at V and 6 bases at J, leaving 0 bases unmatched. The CDR3 extends over 12 amino acids. The CDR3 bases are TGTGCCAGTAGTACAGGGGGTCAGCCCCAGCATTTT. This sequence encodes CASSTGGQPQHF.

The V and J genes are TRBV7-3 and TRBJ2-1, with TRBD1 matching 10 bases. Per the germline V gene, CDR1 is SGHTA and CDR2 is FQGTGA. V gave up 2 bases and J gave up 6 bases; unmatched junction bases: 10. The CDR3 is 17 residues long. This CDR3 is CASSLGAKGQGFNEQFF. The CDR3 DNA follows: TGTGCCAGCAGCTTAGGGGCTAAGGGACAGGGGTTCAATGAGCAGTTCTTC.

Regarding this clone: One end of the junction varies from germline; a read error may be responsible. The rearrangement links TRBV28 to TRBJ2-7, with 10 bases aligning to TRBD2. The germline gives CDR1 MDHEN, CDR2 SYDVKM. The CDR3 totals 16 residues. The CDR3 protein is CASSLELAGPSDEQYF. The DNA for the CDR3 is TGTGCCAGCAGTTTAGAACTAGCGGGGCCCTCCGACGAGCAGTACTTC.

This clone was counted a few times. The chain is built from TRBV27 and TRBJ2-7; 7 bases agree with TRBD1. Germline V gene lookup returns CDR1 MNHEY and CDR2 SMNVEV (reference sequence). The CDR3 has 12 residues. The junction had 5 bases not matched to a gene; V was cut back by 6 bases and J by 6 bases. The CDR3 DNA reads as TGTGCCAGCAGCACAGGGGAGTCCGAGCAGTACTTC. Translation gives CASSTGESEQYF.

The rearrangement uses TRBV28 and TRBJ2-5; 9 nucleotides match TRBD1. The V and J ends lost 6 bases and 5 bases, in that order; junction bases with no gene match: 13. The CDR3 contains 16 residues. The V gene's germline CDR1 is MDHEN and CDR2 SYDVKM. CDR3 sequence reads: CASSPMGTGYMETQYF. The CDR3 bases are TGTGCCAGCAGCCCCATGGGGACAGGGTATATGGAGACCCAGTACTTC.

The chain carries TRBV24-1 and TRBJ2-1, with 13 bases lining up with TRBD2. V dropped 3 bases and J dropped 6; count of bases not matched to a gene: 10. The CDR3 totals 18 residues. Germline assignment: CDR1 KGHDR and CDR2 SFDVKD. The CDR3, as DNA: TGTGCCACCAGTGATCCCAATACTAGCGGGAGGGCTATCAATGAGCAGTTCTTC. Translated, it gives CATSDPNTSGRAINEQFF.

The chain carries TRBV6-1 and TRBJ1-5; no definite D call. Germline V CDR1 and CDR2: MNHNS, SASEGT. The CDR3 has 14 amino acids. V was clipped by 2 bases and J by 6 bases, with 11 bases between them. DNA of the CDR3: TGTGCCAGCAGTGAATCCGGAAGAGGTCAGCCCCAGCATTTT. It translates to CASSESGRGQPQHF.